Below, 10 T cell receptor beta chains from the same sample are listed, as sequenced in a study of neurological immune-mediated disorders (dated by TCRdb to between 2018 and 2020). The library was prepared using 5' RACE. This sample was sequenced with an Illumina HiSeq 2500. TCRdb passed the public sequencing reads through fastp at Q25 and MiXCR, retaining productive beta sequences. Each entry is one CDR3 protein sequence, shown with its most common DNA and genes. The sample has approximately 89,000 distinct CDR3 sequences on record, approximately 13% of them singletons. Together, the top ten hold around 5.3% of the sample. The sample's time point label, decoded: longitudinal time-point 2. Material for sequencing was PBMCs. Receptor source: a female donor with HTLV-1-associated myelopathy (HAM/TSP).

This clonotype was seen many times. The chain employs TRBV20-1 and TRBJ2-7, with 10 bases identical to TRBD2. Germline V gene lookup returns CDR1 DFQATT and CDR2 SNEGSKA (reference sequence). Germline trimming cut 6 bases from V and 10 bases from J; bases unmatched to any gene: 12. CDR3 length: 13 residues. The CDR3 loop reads CSASQPSGGLQYF. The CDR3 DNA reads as TGCAGTGCGAGCCAGCCTAGCGGGGGACTTCAGTACTTC.

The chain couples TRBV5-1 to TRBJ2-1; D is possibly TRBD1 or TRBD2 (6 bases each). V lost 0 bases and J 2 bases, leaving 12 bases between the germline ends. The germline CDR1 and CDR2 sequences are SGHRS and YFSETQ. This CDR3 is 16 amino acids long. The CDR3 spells CASSLVPGATYNEQFF. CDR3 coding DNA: TGCGCCAGCAGCTTGGTCCCGGGGGCCACCTACAATGAGCAGTTCTTC.

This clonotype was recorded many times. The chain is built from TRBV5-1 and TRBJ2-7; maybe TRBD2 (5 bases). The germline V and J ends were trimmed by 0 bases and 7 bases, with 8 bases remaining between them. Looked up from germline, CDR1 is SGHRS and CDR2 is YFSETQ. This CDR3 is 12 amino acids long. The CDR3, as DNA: TGCGCCAGCAGCTTGGCGGGAAGTGAGCAGTACTTC. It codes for CASSLAGSEQYF.

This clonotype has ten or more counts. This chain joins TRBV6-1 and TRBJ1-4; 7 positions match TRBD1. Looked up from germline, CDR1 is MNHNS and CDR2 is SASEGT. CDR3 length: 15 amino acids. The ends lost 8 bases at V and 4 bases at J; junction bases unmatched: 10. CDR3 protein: CASQAARGSNEKLFF. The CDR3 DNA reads TGTGCCAGCCAGGCGGCCAGGGGGAGTAATGAAAAACTGTTTTTT.

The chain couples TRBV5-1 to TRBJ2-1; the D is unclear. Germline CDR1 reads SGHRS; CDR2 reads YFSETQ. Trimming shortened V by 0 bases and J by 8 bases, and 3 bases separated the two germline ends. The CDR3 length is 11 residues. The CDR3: CASSLEDEQFF. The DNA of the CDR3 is TGCGCCAGCAGCTTGGAAGATGAGCAGTTCTTC.

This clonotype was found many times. The CDR3 bases are TGCGCCAGCAGCTTGGAAGCCAGGGAGCTGTTTTTT. Amino acid sequence: CASSLEARELFF. The chain uses TRBV5-1 and TRBJ2-2; D unclear. Germline-derived CDR1 and CDR2 are SGHRS and YFSETQ. The CDR3 length is 12 residues. V lost 0 bases to trimming and J lost 9 bases, with 6 bases between them.

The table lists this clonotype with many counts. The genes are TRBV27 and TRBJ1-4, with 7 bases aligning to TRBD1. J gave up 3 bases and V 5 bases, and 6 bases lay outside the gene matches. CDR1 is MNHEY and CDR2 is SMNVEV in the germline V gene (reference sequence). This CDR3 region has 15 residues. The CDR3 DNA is TGTGCCAGCAGTCCGCGGGACAGTCCTAATGAAAAACTGTTTTTT. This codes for CASSPRDSPNEKLFF.

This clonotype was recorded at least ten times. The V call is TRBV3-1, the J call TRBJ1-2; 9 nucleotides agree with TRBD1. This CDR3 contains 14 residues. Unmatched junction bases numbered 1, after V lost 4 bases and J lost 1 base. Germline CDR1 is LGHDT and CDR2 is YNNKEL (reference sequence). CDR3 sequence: CASSRDRVNYGYTF. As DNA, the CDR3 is TGTGCCAGCAGCCGGGACAGGGTTAACTATGGCTACACCTTC.

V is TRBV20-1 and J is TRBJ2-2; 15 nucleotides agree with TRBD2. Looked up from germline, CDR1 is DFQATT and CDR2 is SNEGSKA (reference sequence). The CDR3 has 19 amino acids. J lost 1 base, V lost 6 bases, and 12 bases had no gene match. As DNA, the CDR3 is TGCAGTGCCTCCCCCGGGACTAGCGGGGGGCCAGTGAACACCGGGGAGCTGTTTTTT. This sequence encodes CSASPGTSGGPVNTGELFF.

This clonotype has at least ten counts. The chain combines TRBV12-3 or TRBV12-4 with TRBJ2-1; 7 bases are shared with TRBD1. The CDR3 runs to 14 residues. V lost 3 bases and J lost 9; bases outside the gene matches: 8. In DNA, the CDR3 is TGTGCCAGCAGTTTGCCGACAGGGAGAGGTGAGCAGTTCTTC. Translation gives CASSLPTGRGEQFF.